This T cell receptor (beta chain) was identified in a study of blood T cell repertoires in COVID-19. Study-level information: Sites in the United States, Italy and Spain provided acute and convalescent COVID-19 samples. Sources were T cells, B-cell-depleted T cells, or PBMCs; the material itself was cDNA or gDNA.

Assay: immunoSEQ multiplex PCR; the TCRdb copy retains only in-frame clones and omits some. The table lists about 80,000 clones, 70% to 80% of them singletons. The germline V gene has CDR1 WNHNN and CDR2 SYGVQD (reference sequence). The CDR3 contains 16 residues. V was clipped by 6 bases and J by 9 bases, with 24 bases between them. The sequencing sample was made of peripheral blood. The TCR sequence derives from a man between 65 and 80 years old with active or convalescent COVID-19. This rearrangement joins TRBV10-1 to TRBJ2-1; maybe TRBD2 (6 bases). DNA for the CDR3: TGCGCCAGCAGCGACAGCCTAGATAGCACGCGGGGTGAGCAGTTCTTC. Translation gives CASSDSLDSTRGEQFF.